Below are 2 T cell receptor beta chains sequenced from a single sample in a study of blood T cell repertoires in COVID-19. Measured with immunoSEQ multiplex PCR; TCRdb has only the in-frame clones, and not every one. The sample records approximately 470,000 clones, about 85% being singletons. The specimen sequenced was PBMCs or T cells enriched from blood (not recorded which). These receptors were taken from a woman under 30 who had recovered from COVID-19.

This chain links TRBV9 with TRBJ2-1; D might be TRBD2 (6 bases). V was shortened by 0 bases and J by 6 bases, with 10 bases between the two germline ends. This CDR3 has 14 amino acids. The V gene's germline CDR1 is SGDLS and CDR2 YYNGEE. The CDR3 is CASSVGGGANEQFF. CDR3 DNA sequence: TGTGCCAGCAGCGTAGGTGGCGGGGCCAATGAGCAGTTCTTC.

CDR3 sequence: CASSQDLRGTDTQYF. The CDR3 region has the DNA TGCGCCAGCAGCCAAGATTTGCGCGGCACAGATACGCAGTATTTT. The V call is TRBV4-1, the J call TRBJ2-3; D is unresolved. The CDR3 loop spans 15 amino acids. The germline V and J ends were trimmed by 0 bases and 1 base, with 8 bases remaining between them. Germline V gene data show CDR1 as MGHRA and CDR2 as YSYEKL.